The 24 T cell receptor beta chains given below trace back to one sample, sequenced in a study of T cells after yellow fever vaccination. MiXCR, applied by TCRdb to the 5' RACE reads, yields one record per CDR3 protein. The sample yields nearly 350,000 distinct CDR3 sequences, around 8.1% seen once. Sample: PBMCs, taken about 41 days after the first yellow fever vaccination. The origin of the receptors is a man between 18 and 29 years old who received the YFV17D yellow fever vaccine.

Comment on this clonotype: The junction shows a germline mismatch at one end, possibly a read error. This sequence joins TRBV5-7 and TRBJ2-2; 8 nucleotides agree with TRBD1. Being an ORF, TRBV5-7 has a function that is uncertain. This CDR3 spans 17 amino acids. CDR3 in amino acids: CDSILSLCDRGPGELFF. In DNA, the CDR3 is TGTGACAGCATCCTCTCCCTCTGTGACAGGGGACCCGGGGAGCTGTTTTTT.

This clonotype turned up a few times. The chain's CDR3 is CASSLLGQGLNEQYF. CDR3 nucleotides: TGCGCCAGCAGCTTGTTAGGACAGGGGCTCAACGAGCAGTACTTC. The gene calls are TRBV5-1 and TRBJ2-7, with 9 bases that match TRBD1. This CDR3 comprises 15 residues. Germline V gene sequence: CDR1 SGHRS, CDR2 YFSETQ. J was trimmed by 5 bases and V by 1 base; bases with no gene match: 7.

The rearrangement uses TRBV4-3 and TRBJ2-2, with 7 bases matching TRBD2. The CDR3 is made up of 15 amino acids. CDR1 LGHNA and CDR2 YSLEER come from the germline V gene. J was trimmed by 5 bases and V by 1 base; bases with no gene match: 4. The CDR3 DNA sequence: TGCGCCAGCAGCCAAGGGACTAGACGGACCGGGGAGCTGTTTTTT. As protein: CASSQGTRRTGELFF.

This clonotype was recorded a few times. V gene TRBV20-1 combines with J gene TRBJ1-5; 8 nucleotides agree with TRBD1. The V gene end was trimmed by 2 bases and the J gene end by 7 bases; junction bases not matched to a gene: 4. From germline, CDR1 is DFQATT and CDR2 SNEGSKA (reference sequence). The CDR3 consists of 13 residues. The CDR3 coding sequence is TGCAGTGCTAGACAGGGGGCCAAACAGCCCCAGCATTTT. Translation: CSARQGAKQPQHF.

Turning to this clonotype: At one end the junction does not follow the germline gene, possibly because of a read error. The CDR3 loop is CASGVGLAGLETQYF. CDR3 bases: TGTGCCAGCGGCGTGGGACTAGCGGGTTTGGAGACCCAGTACTTC. The gene calls are TRBV9 and TRBJ2-5; 12 positions agree with TRBD2. In germline, CDR1 is SGDLS, CDR2 YYNGEE. This CDR3 has 15 amino acids. The whole variable domain, remainder taken from reference TRBV9 and TRBJ2-5, is DSGVTQTPKHLITATGQRVTLRCSPRSGDLSVYWYQQSLDQGLQFLIQYYNGEERAKGNILERFSAQQFPDLHSELNLSSLELGDSALYFCASGVGLAGLETQYFGPGTRLLVL.

This clonotype occurred a few times. The V and J genes are TRBV12-3 or TRBV12-4 and TRBJ2-3; TRBD2 matches 10 bases. CDR3 length: 15 amino acids. V shed 6 bases, J shed 3 bases, and the junction held 6 bases outside the gene matches. Here the CDR3 reads CASSLSSGRTDTQYF. CDR3 nucleotide sequence: TGTGCCAGCAGCCTCAGTAGCGGGAGGACAGATACGCAGTATTTT.

This clonotype was counted at least ten times. The chain carries TRBV12-3 or TRBV12-4 and TRBJ2-1; D ambiguous. Trimming left V 7 bases short and J 5 bases short, with 15 bases between. CDR3 size: 14 residues. CDR3 sequence (DNA): TGTGCCAGCACCACCGGACCCGTCAACAATGAGCAGTTCTTC. Its translation: CASTTGPVNNEQFF.

This chain joins TRBV5-1 and TRBJ2-3; no clear D gene. Trimming removed 2 bases from V and 2 bases from J, with 9 bases in between. CDR1 and CDR2 from the germline V gene are SGHRS and YFSETQ. The CDR3 consists of 14 residues. The CDR3 region is CASSFDGPTDTQYF. CDR3 sequence (DNA): TGCGCCAGCAGCTTTGACGGACCCACAGATACGCAGTATTTT.

The sample holds a few counts of this clonotype. This may stem from a read error, because a much larger clone lies one nucleotide away. The chain links TRBV4-3 to TRBJ2-2, with unresolved D. Germline V gives CDR1 LGHNA, CDR2 YSLEER. V dropped 5 bases and J dropped 4 bases, with 5 bases sitting between them. CDR3 length: 12 amino acids. CDR3 amino acids: CASSYLTGELFF. The CDR3 DNA is TGCGCCAGCAGCTACCTCACCGGGGAGCTGTTTTTT.

This clonotype has a handful of counts. The chain is built from TRBV11-1 and TRBJ2-6, with D tentatively TRBD2 (7 bases). The V end was cut by 5 bases, the J end by 2 bases, with 25 bases between. CDR1 and CDR2 from the germline V gene are SGHAT and FQDESV (reference sequence). This CDR3 is 20 amino acids long. CDR3 bases: TGTGCCAGCAGCCGATCCTACGTCGGGGGGCGCACCCCTGGGGCCAACGTCCTGACTTTC. This translates into CASSRSYVGGRTPGANVLTF.

The chain couples TRBV20-1 to TRBJ2-7, with D possibly TRBD1 on 6 matching bases. The CDR3 runs to 14 residues. Germline loops: CDR1 DFQATT, CDR2 SNEGSKA (reference sequence). V lost 0 bases to trimming and J lost 5 bases, with 14 bases between them. DNA for the CDR3: TGCAGTGCTAGAGATGGGGGCATCTGGAACGAGCAGTACTTC. It is translated as CSARDGGIWNEQYF.

The chain is built from TRBV6-2 or TRBV6-3 and TRBJ1-2, with TRBD1 as a possible D gene (6 bases). Trimming left V 0 bases short and J 12 bases short, with 14 bases between. Germline V gene sequence: CDR1 MNHEY, CDR2 SVGEGT. The CDR3 runs to 13 residues. In DNA, the CDR3 is TGTGCCAGCAGTTACTCGGGACAACCGAGAAACACCTTC. This translates into CASSYSGQPRNTF.

This clonotype has ten or more counts. The rearrangement joins TRBV7-2 to TRBJ2-3, with 8 bases lining up with TRBD2. V lost 2 bases, J lost 1 base, and 2 bases stayed unmatched. Germline V gene lookup returns CDR1 SGHTA and CDR2 FQGNSA. The CDR3 length is 15 residues. CDR3 loop: CASSLRSGGTDTQYF. For the CDR3, the DNA is TGTGCCAGCAGCTTACGTAGCGGGGGCACAGATACGCAGTATTTT.

This clonotype was picked up a small number of times. This chain connects TRBV6-1 to TRBJ2-5, with 12 bases lining up with TRBD2. The CDR3 is 15 residues long. The germline CDR1 and CDR2 sequences are MNHNS and SASEGT. The V segment lost 6 bases and the J segment 4 bases; nucleotides outside the gene matches: 6. The CDR3 bases are TGTGCCAGCAGCCACGGACTAGCGGGGCGAGAGACCCAGTACTTC. Its translation is CASSHGLAGRETQYF.

This clonotype turned up a few times. The rearrangement joins TRBV5-5 to TRBJ2-5; D is unclear. CDR1 is SGHKS, CDR2 YYEKEE, per germline (reference sequence). There are 15 residues in the CDR3. The V end lost 1 base, the J end lost 1 base, and 11 bases lay between the germline ends. CDR3: CASSLWSAAQETQYF. The DNA of the CDR3 is TGTGCCAGCAGCTTGTGGTCGGCAGCCCAAGAGACCCAGTACTTC.

The V call is TRBV9, the J call TRBJ2-1, with 7 bases fitting TRBD2. Germline CDR1 reads SGDLS; CDR2 reads YYNGEE. V was pared by 2 bases and J by 3 bases, with 5 bases of the junction left unmatched. This CDR3 has 15 amino acids. The chain's CDR3 is CASSVGLAVYNEQFF. CDR3 sequence (DNA): TGTGCCAGCAGCGTCGGGCTAGCGGTCTACAATGAGCAGTTCTTC.

This clonotype came up many times. This sequence joins TRBV18 and TRBJ2-5; D is unresolved. Trimming stripped 6 bases from V and 4 bases from J, with 9 bases between. There are 12 residues in the CDR3. The germline V gene has CDR1 KGHSH and CDR2 LQKENI. CDR3 nucleotides: TGTGCCAGCTCCCCCGAAGGAGAGACCCAGTACTTC. Its protein product is CASSPEGETQYF.

This clonotype appeared a few times. The J gene is TRBJ2-7, the V gene TRBV20-1; 9 positions match TRBD1. With 0 bases clipped from V and 2 bases from J, the junction kept 5 bases outside the gene matches. In germline, CDR1 is DFQATT, CDR2 SNEGSKA (reference sequence). The CDR3 has 15 amino acids. CDR3 DNA sequence: TGCAGTGCTAGAGATCGAGACAGGGGGACCTACGAGCAGTACTTC. This gives the protein CSARDRDRGTYEQYF.

This clonotype was seen only a few times. The chain links TRBV18 to TRBJ1-5; D possibly corresponds to TRBD1 (5 bases). The CDR3 is 16 amino acids. Trimming cost V 2 bases and J 0 bases, with 11 bases left between them. Germline V gene sequence: CDR1 KGHSH, CDR2 LQKENI. The CDR3 sequence is CASSPSGHNSNQPQHF. CDR3 nucleotide sequence: TGTGCCAGCTCACCATCGGGGCACAATAGCAATCAGCCCCAGCATTTT.

This clonotype occurred a few times. The genes are TRBV10-3 and TRBJ1-5; the D gene is possibly TRBD1 (6 bases). The V gene's germline CDR1 is ENHRY and CDR2 SYGVKD. This CDR3 is built from 14 residues. V was shortened by 3 bases and J by 3 bases, with 9 bases between the two germline ends. CDR3 loop: CAISDQGNNQPQHF. CDR3 nucleotides: TGTGCCATCAGTGACCAGGGGAACAATCAGCCCCAGCATTTT.

This clonotype occurred once. The V gene is TRBV6-5, the J gene TRBJ1-2, with 8 bases that match TRBD1. The CDR3 consists of 14 residues. The V and J ends lost 2 bases and 5 bases, in that order; junction bases with no gene match: 4. Per germline, CDR1 MNHEY and CDR2 SVGAGI. This CDR3 is CASSYPGGRYGYTF. The CDR3 DNA reads TGTGCCAGCAGTTACCCAGGGGGCAGATATGGCTACACCTTC.

V gene TRBV7-2 combines with J gene TRBJ2-7; D ambiguous. Germline V gene lookup returns CDR1 SGHTA and CDR2 FQGNSA. Trimming pared 1 base from V and 3 bases from J, leaving 7 bases between. The CDR3 has 13 amino acids. The CDR3 sequence is CASSLGHIYEQYF. DNA for the CDR3: TGTGCCAGCAGCTTAGGACACATCTACGAGCAGTACTTC.

This clonotype was counted between two and nine times. The V and J genes are TRBV20-1 and TRBJ2-7; 7 nucleotides align to TRBD2. The junction had 3 bases not matched to a gene; V was cut back by 0 bases and J by 1 base. There are 14 residues in the CDR3. Germline CDR1 and CDR2: DFQATT and SNEGSKA (reference sequence). This chain's CDR3 is CSARDTRGSYEQYV. The CDR3 bases are TGCAGTGCTAGAGATACGCGGGGGTCCTACGAGCAGTACGTC.

The J gene is TRBJ2-7, the V gene TRBV20-1; D perhaps matches TRBD2 (5 bases). The CDR3 runs to 11 residues. Germline-derived CDR1 and CDR2 are DFQATT and SNEGSKA (reference sequence). V was clipped by 3 bases and J by 5 bases, with 8 bases between them. The DNA of the CDR3 is TGCAGTGCTAGTAACGGGGACGAGCAGTACTTC. Amino acids: CSASNGDEQYF.